Listed here are 14 T cell receptor beta chains from one sample, sequenced in a study of a mutant IDH1 vaccine in newly diagnosed glioma. Their antigen targets remain unknown. The assay was immunoSEQ multiplex PCR, and TCRdb's table has in-frame clones only and misses some. The sample lists fewer than 25,000 clones, 84% occurring once. Noted time point: week 47, end of study. A 20-mer mutant IDH1 peptide at 300 ug was injected subcutaneously with topical imiquimod. Sample: PBMCs, taken from a glioma patient whose treatment included an IDH1 peptide vaccine. All receptors come from a man in his forties with glioma.

V gene TRBV7-8 combines with J gene TRBJ2-4; D is possibly TRBD2 (5 bases). This CDR3 has 15 amino acids. Trimming removed 1 base at V and 0 bases at J, with 7 bases between. From germline, CDR1 is SGHVS and CDR2 FQNEAQ. The CDR3 DNA sequence: TGTGCCAGCAGCTTAGTGGCGGGAGCCAAAAACATTCAGTACTTC. It yields the protein CASSLVAGAKNIQYF.

The rearrangement uses TRBV27 and TRBJ2-3, with D hard to call. CDR1 is MNHEY and CDR2 is SMNVEV in the germline V gene (reference sequence). Trimming shortened V by 8 bases and J by 1 base, and 1 base separated the two germline ends. The CDR3 has 10 amino acids. The CDR3 here is CASGTDTQYF. CDR3 nucleotide sequence: TGTGCCAGCGGCACAGATACGCAGTATTTT.

V is TRBV10-3 and J is TRBJ1-3, with D possibly TRBD1 on 5 matching bases. Germline V gene sequence: CDR1 ENHRY, CDR2 SYGVKD. The CDR3 runs to 12 residues. V was clipped by 11 bases and J by 6 bases, with 14 bases between them. CDR3 nucleotide sequence: TGTGCCTCACAATCGGGGCAAAACACCATATATTTT. Protein: CASQSGQNTIYF.

The sample holds one count of this clone. This chain uses TRBV5-1 with TRBJ1-2; no definite D call. Germline V gives CDR1 SGHRS, CDR2 YFSETQ. Trimming took 2 bases from V and 4 from J, leaving 12 bases between them. This CDR3 is built from 14 residues. CDR3 DNA: TGCGCCAGCAGCTTAGGAACGGAAACCTATGGCTACACCTTC. Translation gives CASSLGTETYGYTF.

This chain links TRBV7-2 with TRBJ2-7; D is possibly TRBD1 or TRBD2 (6 bases each). The CDR3 is 14 residues long. Germline V gives CDR1 SGHTA, CDR2 FQGNSA. Trimming left V 5 bases short and J 4 bases short, with 15 bases between. This CDR3 reads CASSRGQGRYEQYF. In DNA form, the CDR3 reads TGTGCCAGCAGCCGCGGTCAGGGGAGGTACGAGCAGTACTTC.

The V and J genes are TRBV29-1 and TRBJ2-1; 7 bases align to TRBD2. The V gene's germline CDR1 is SQVTM and CDR2 ANQGSEA. The V gene end was trimmed by 8 bases and the J gene end by 7 bases; junction bases not matched to a gene: 14. The CDR3 runs 14 residues. The CDR3 sequence is CSTLHGRDINEQFF. Written as DNA, the CDR3 is TGCAGCACCTTGCATGGGAGGGATATAAATGAGCAGTTCTTC.

V usage is TRBV2 and J usage is TRBJ2-5; D ambiguous. Germline V gene data show CDR1 as SNHLY and CDR2 as FYNNEI. This CDR3 comprises 13 residues. The V gene lost 3 bases and the J gene lost 5 bases, with 10 bases spanning the gap. This chain's CDR3 is CASSDSGWETQYF. The CDR3 DNA reads TGTGCCAGCAGTGACTCCGGGTGGGAGACCCAGTACTTC.

By frequency in the sample, this clone is medium-sized. J is TRBJ1-1 and V is TRBV5-1; the D is unclear. The CDR3 has 14 amino acids. V dropped 2 bases and J dropped 2 bases, with 10 bases sitting between them. The V gene's germline CDR1 is SGHRS and CDR2 YFSETQ. CDR3 bases: TGCGCCAGCAGCTTTCGGACCCTTAACACTGAAGCTTTCTTT. It translates to CASSFRTLNTEAFF.

This clone was observed a single time. The CDR3 DNA reads as TGTGCCAGCAGACTTAACCTTGACAATGAGCAGTTCTTC. The encoded protein is CASRLNLDNEQFF. This rearrangement joins TRBV14 to TRBJ2-1; D unresolved. CDR1 and CDR2 (germline): SGHDN, FVKESK. The length of the CDR3 is 13 residues. V was shortened by 6 bases and J by 5 bases, with 11 bases between the two germline ends.

CDR3 sequence reads: CATSRDGPLSSEQYF. DNA for the CDR3: TGTGCCACCAGCAGAGATGGCCCTCTGAGCTCCGAGCAGTACTTC. The chain links TRBV15 to TRBJ2-7; the D is unclear. This CDR3 contains 15 residues. Germline V CDR1 and CDR2: LNHNV, YYDKDF (reference sequence). Trimming took 0 bases from V and 6 from J, leaving 15 bases between them. Filled out from reference TRBV15 and TRBJ2-7, the complete variable domain reads DAMVIQNPRYQVTQFGKPVTLSCSQTLNHNVMYWYQQKSSQAPKLLFHYYDKDFNNEADTPDNFQSRRPNTSFCFLDIRSPGLGDTAMYLCATSRDGPLSSEQYFGPGTRLTVT.

The rearrangement uses TRBV5-1 and TRBJ1-2, with D hard to call. Germline lookup yields CDR1 SGHRS and CDR2 YFSETQ. The CDR3 covers 15 residues. The V and J ends lost 4 bases and 7 bases respectively, with 20 bases between them. CDR3 coding DNA: TGCGCCAGCAGCATCGATAGTCCGGGGTGGGGTGGCTACACCTTC. This encodes CASSIDSPGWGGYTF. Filled out from reference TRBV5-1 and TRBJ1-2, the complete variable domain reads KAGVTQTPRYLIKTRGQQVTLSCSPISGHRSVSWYQQTPGQGLQFLFEYFSETQRNKGNFPGRFSGRQFSNSRSEMNVSTLELGDSALYLCASSIDSPGWGGYTFGSGTRLTVV.

V and J are TRBV2 and TRBJ1-5; D not resolved. CDR1 is SNHLY, CDR2 FYNNEI, per germline. This CDR3 contains 13 residues. The CDR3 coding sequence is TGTGTTACAAGTGGAGGTTGGAGTCAGCCCCAGCATTTT. It is translated as CVTSGGWSQPQHF. Drawing the rest from reference TRBV2 and TRBJ1-5, the complete variable domain is EPEVTQTPSHQVTQMGQEVILRCVPISNHLYFYWYRQILGQKVEFLVSFYNNEISEKSEIFDDQFSVERPDGSNFTLKIRSTKLEDSAMYFCVTSGGWSQPQHFGDGTRLSIL.

CDR3 sequence (DNA): TGCGCCAGCAATCATCTGTGGATGGGGCCTAGCGGGAGGACTTCCTACAATGAGCAGTTCTTC. It codes for CASNHLWMGPSGRTSYNEQFF. The J gene is TRBJ2-1, the V gene TRBV5-1; TRBD2 aligns across 11 bases. The CDR3 sequence is 21 residues long. Per the germline V gene, CDR1 is SGHRS and CDR2 is YFSETQ. The junction had 21 bases not matched to a gene; V was cut back by 6 bases and J by 1 base.

This chain joins TRBV6-1 and TRBJ2-7; possibly TRBD2 for D (5 bases). Per the germline V gene, CDR1 is MNHNS and CDR2 is SASEGT. The CDR3 covers 12 residues. Deletions cut 8 bases from V and 2 bases from J, with 10 bases between. The DNA of the CDR3 is TGTGCCAGCTCGGACTCCGCCTACGAGCAGTACTTC. Translation gives CASSDSAYEQYF.